The 17 T cell receptor beta chains in this list originate from one sample, sequenced in a study of monozygotic twins with inflammatory bowel disease. TCRdb reanalyzed the 5' RACE reads and collapses them to one entry per CDR3 protein, without DNA. The sample totals tens of thousands of distinct CDR3 sequences; its top ten clones hold 7.4%. Sequenced: blood. The receptor source for this set is a human donor with ulcerative colitis or Crohn's disease, or a healthy co-twin of an affected twin (not recorded which).

This chain joins TRBV5-4 and TRBJ2-2; TCRdb selects TRBD1, and the lack of DNA leaves this call unchecked. This CDR3 contains 15 residues. Germline V lookup: CDR1 SGHNT, CDR2 YYREEE (reference sequence). The CDR3 protein is CASSPEGGRTGELFF.

This sequence joins TRBV7-9 and TRBJ2-1; TCRdb's D gene call, TRBD2, goes unchecked for lack of DNA. This CDR3 is 14 amino acids long. In germline, CDR1 is SEHNR, CDR2 FQNEAQ (reference sequence). This chain's CDR3 is CASTGLAGVNEQFF.

The genes are TRBV29-1 and TRBJ1-4. The CDR3 extends over 12 amino acids. From germline, CDR1 is SQVTM and CDR2 ANQGSEA. The CDR3 protein is CSVRLEGEKLFF.

The rearrangement joins TRBV12-3 or TRBV12-4 to TRBJ1-2; there is no DNA to check the TCRdb D call of TRBD1. This CDR3 is 15 amino acids long. The CDR3: CASSRTGGSNYGYTF.

The V and J genes are TRBV11-2 and TRBJ2-7; TCRdb picks TRBD1, but there is no DNA to check that call. There are 13 residues in the CDR3. Germline V lookup: CDR1 SGHAT, CDR2 FQNNGV. CDR3: CASSITGESGQYF.

The chain combines TRBV19 with TRBJ1-6; TCRdb selects TRBD1, and the lack of DNA leaves this call unchecked. This CDR3 region has 15 residues. Germline CDR1 is LNHDA and CDR2 is SQIVND (reference sequence). CDR3 protein: CASSLQGDNTSPLHF.

The V gene is TRBV20-1, the J gene TRBJ2-3; lacking DNA, the TRBD1 call made by TCRdb goes unchecked. CDR1 is DFQATT and CDR2 is SNEGSKA in the germline V gene (reference sequence). The CDR3 has 14 amino acids. The CDR3 loop is CSATGTDSTDTQYF.

This chain connects TRBV5-4 to TRBJ1-1; the D gene TCRdb calls, TRBD1, cannot be checked with no DNA. CDR1 is SGHNT and CDR2 is YYREEE in the germline V gene (reference sequence). The CDR3 spans 15 residues. Here the CDR3 reads CASSPGQLKNTEAFF.

The rearrangement links TRBV28 to TRBJ1-5. The germline gives CDR1 MDHEN, CDR2 SYDVKM. This CDR3 spans 12 amino acids. CDR3 loop: CASSSSPQPQHF.

This rearrangement joins TRBV19 to TRBJ1-5. Per the germline V gene, CDR1 is LNHDA and CDR2 is SQIVND (reference sequence). The CDR3 consists of 12 residues. The CDR3 protein is CASKSGGQPQHF.

The chain employs TRBV7-2 and TRBJ2-1. The CDR3 is made up of 15 amino acids. Germline V gene data show CDR1 as SGHTA and CDR2 as FQGNSA. The CDR3 sequence is CASSLGFGPYNEQFF.

The chain recombines TRBV15 with TRBJ1-4; TCRdb's D call, TRBD1, is unchecked because there is no DNA. The CDR3 is made up of 15 amino acids. The germline CDR1 and CDR2 sequences are LNHNV and YYDKDF (reference sequence). This CDR3 reads CATSKGGAEGEKLFF.

The CDR3 loop is CASSRMGEIDTQYF. The rearrangement joins TRBV7-2 to TRBJ2-3; TCRdb picks TRBD1, but there is no DNA to check that call. CDR1 and CDR2 from the germline V gene are SGHTA and FQGNSA. This CDR3 spans 14 amino acids.

V gene TRBV2 combines with J gene TRBJ1-1; the TRBD1 assignment by TCRdb is unverifiable without DNA. The length of the CDR3 is 14 residues. Germline V gene sequence: CDR1 SNHLY, CDR2 FYNNEI. The CDR3 loop is CASRSGQEKGEAFF.

The rearrangement joins TRBV12-3 or TRBV12-4 to TRBJ1-2. This CDR3 contains 15 residues. CDR3 amino acids: CASSQIGAQVYGYTF.

This CDR3 is CSARDGAGGLGVVQGEQFF. The rearrangement joins TRBV20-1 to TRBJ2-1; TCRdb lists TRBD1, though no DNA is available to test this call. This CDR3 region has 19 residues. Germline CDR1 reads DFQATT; CDR2 reads SNEGSKA (reference sequence).

V gene TRBV18 combines with J gene TRBJ2-3; the D gene TCRdb calls, TRBD2, cannot be checked with no DNA. Per germline, CDR1 KGHSH and CDR2 LQKENI. The CDR3 sequence is 12 residues long. CDR3 sequence reads: CAGSGRTDTQYF.